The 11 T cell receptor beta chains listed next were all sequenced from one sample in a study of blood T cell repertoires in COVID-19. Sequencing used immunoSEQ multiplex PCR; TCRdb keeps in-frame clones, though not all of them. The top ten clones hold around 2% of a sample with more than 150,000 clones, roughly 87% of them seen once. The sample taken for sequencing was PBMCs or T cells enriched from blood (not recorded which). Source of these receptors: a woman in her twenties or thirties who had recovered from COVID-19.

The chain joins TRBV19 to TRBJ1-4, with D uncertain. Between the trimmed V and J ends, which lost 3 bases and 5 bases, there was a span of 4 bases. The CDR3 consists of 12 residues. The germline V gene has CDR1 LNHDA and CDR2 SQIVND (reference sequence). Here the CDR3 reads CASSIQNEKLFF. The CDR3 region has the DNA TGTGCCAGTAGTATTCAGAATGAAAAACTGTTTTTT.

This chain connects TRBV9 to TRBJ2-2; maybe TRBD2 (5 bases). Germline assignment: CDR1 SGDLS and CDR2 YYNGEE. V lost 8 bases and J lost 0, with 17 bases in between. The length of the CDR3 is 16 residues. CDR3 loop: CASAQRVAANTGELFF. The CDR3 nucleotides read TGTGCCAGTGCCCAGAGGGTCGCGGCGAACACCGGGGAGCTGTTTTTT.

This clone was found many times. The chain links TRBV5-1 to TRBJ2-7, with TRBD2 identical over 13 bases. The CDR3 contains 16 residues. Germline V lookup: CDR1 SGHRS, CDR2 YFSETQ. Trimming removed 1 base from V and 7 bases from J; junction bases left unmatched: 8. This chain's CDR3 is CASSLLSRLAGGEQYF. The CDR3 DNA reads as TGCGCCAGCAGCTTGCTGAGTCGACTAGCGGGGGGAGAGCAGTACTTC. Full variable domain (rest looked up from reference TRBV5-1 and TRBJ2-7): KAGVTQTPRYLIKTRGQQVTLSCSPISGHRSVSWYQQTPGQGLQFLFEYFSETQRNKGNFPGRFSGRQFSNSRSEMNVSTLELGDSALYLCASSLLSRLAGGEQYFGPGTRLTVT.

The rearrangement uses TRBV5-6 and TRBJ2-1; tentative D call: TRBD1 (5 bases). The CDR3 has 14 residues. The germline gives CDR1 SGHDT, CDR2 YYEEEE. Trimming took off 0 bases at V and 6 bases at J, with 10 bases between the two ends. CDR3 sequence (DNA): TGTGCCAGCAGCTTGGGGGGCAGCTTCAATGAGCAGTTCTTC. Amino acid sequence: CASSLGGSFNEQFF.

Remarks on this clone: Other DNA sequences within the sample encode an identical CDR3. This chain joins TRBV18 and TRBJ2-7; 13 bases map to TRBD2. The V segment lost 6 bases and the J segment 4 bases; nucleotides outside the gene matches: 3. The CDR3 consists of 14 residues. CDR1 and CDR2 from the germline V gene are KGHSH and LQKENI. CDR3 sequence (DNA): TGTGCCAGCTCCCCGACTAGCGGGAGGTACGAGCAGTACTTC. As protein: CASSPTSGRYEQYF. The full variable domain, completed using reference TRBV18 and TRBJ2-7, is NAGVMQNPRHLVRRRGQEARLRCSPMKGHSHVYWYRQLPEEGLKFMVYLQKENIIDESGMPKERFSAEFPKEGPSILRIQQVVRGDSAAYFCASSPTSGRYEQYFGPGTRLTVT.

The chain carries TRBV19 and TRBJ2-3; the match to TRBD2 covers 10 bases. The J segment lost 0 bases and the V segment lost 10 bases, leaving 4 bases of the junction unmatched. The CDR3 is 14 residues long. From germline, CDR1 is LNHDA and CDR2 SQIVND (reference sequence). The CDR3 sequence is CATATSGSTDTQYF. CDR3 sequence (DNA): TGTGCCACTGCGACTAGCGGGAGCACAGATACGCAGTATTTT.

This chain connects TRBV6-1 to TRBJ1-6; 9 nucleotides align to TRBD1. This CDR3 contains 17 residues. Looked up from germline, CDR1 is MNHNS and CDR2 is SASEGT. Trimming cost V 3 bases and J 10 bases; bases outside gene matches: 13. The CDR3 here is CASSEETGGRPGSPLHF. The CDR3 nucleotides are TGTGCCAGCAGTGAGGAGACAGGGGGTAGACCTGGGTCACCCCTCCACTTT.

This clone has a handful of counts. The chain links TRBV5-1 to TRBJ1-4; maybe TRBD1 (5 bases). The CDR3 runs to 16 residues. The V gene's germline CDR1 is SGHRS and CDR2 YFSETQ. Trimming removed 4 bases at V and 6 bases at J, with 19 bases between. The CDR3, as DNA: TGCGCCAGCAGCCTACGCACGGCAGGGCCAGATGAAAAACTGTTTTTT. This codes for CASSLRTAGPDEKLFF.

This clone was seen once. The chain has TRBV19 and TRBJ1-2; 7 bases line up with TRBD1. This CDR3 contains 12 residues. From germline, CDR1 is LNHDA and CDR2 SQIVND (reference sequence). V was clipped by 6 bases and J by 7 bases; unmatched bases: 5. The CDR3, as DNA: TGTGCCAGTAGCGGGACAGTGTCTGGCTACACCTTC. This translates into CASSGTVSGYTF.

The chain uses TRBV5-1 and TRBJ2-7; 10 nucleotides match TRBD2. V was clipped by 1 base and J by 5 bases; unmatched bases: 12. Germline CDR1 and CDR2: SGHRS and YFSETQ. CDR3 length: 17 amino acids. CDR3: CASSLPSGLAGVDEQYF. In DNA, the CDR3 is TGCGCCAGCAGCTTGCCATCAGGTCTAGCGGGAGTAGACGAGCAGTACTTC. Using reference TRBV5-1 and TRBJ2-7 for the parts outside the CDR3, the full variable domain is KAGVTQTPRYLIKTRGQQVTLSCSPISGHRSVSWYQQTPGQGLQFLFEYFSETQRNKGNFPGRFSGRQFSNSRSEMNVSTLELGDSALYLCASSLPSGLAGVDEQYFGPGTRLTVT.

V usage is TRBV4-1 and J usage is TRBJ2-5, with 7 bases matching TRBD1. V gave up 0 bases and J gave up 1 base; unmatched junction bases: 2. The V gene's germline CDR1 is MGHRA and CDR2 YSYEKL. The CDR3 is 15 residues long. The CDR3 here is CASSQDRDSQETQYF. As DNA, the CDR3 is TGCGCCAGCAGCCAAGACAGGGACAGCCAAGAGACCCAGTACTTC.